This T cell receptor (beta chain) was identified in a study of blood T cell repertoires in COVID-19. Participant-reported clinical history was the basis for cohort assignment. The method was immunoSEQ multiplex PCR; TCRdb's version includes in-frame clones alone and lacks a portion of them. Altogether around 190,000 clones are present, 88% being singletons, with the ten largest covering 9% to 10%. The TCR originated in a woman between 18 and 30 years old who had recovered from COVID-19. The sequenced material came from PBMCs or T cells enriched from blood (not recorded which).

The CDR3 DNA sequence: TGTGCCAGCAGCTTGTACGTGTCCGGTGAAGCTTTCTTT. Translated, it gives CASSLYVSGEAFF. The J gene is TRBJ1-1, the V gene TRBV5-4; no clear D gene. The ends were cut back, 1 base at V and 7 bases at J, with 11 bases in the middle. This CDR3 comprises 13 residues. Germline V gives CDR1 SGHNT, CDR2 YYREEE (reference sequence).